This T cell receptor beta chain was recorded in a study of OX40 agonist ivuxolimab in advanced cancers. After removal of 9 bases from V and 3 bases from J, the junction contained 4 bases not matched to a gene. CDR1 and CDR2 from the germline V gene are LGHNA and YSLEER. The CDR3 is 14 residues long. Method: immunoSEQ multiplex PCR; TCRdb's copy keeps in-frame clones and lacks some. The repertoire has 150,000 to 190,000 clones, approximately 94% of them found once; the top ten carry just over 0.3%. This receptor was identified in an adult with an advanced solid tumor such as melanoma, head and neck, liver or kidney cancer. The rearrangement joins TRBV4-3 to TRBJ2-3, with 12 bases fitting TRBD2. Sequencing was performed on CD4+ or CD8+ T cells sorted from blood, taken in a trial of the OX40 agonist ivuxolimab. The CDR3 nucleotides read TGCGCCAGGAAACTAGCGGGGGGAACAGATACGCAGTATTTT. Protein sequence: CARKLAGGTDTQYF.